This T cell receptor (beta chain) was sequenced for a study of radiation and T cells in renal cell carcinoma. Study in general: Nephrectomy followed 15 Gy stereotactic body radiation by 4 weeks. General observations from the study: From baseline, blood top tumor clonotypes peaked at 2 weeks post-radiation.

The assay was immunoSEQ multiplex PCR, and TCRdb's table has in-frame clones only and misses some. The sample lists about 140,000 clones; around four fifths were seen once. A note on this clone: The antigen is undetermined.

The CDR3 covers 15 residues. CDR1 is SGHRS and CDR2 is YFSETQ in the germline V gene. Between the trimmed V and J ends, which lost 5 bases and 4 bases, there was a span of 15 bases. The time point is: baseline pretreatment blood. Indicated treatment: 15 Gy SBRT to primary tumor, nephrectomy 4 weeks later. The patient's renal cell carcinoma had clear cell pathology. The sequencing used blood, collected from a patient whose treatment included radiotherapy and nephrectomy. The sequence was obtained from a woman in her forties or fifties with renal cell carcinoma. This chain links TRBV5-1 with TRBJ2-2; possible D gene TRBD1, 5 bases. Written as DNA, the CDR3 is TGCGCCAGCAGTCGGCAGGGCGATCTCACCGGGGAGCTGTTTTTT. Encoded protein: CASSRQGDLTGELFF.